This TCR beta chain originates from a study of blood T cell repertoires in COVID-19. Study-level information: Specimens from acute and convalescent COVID-19 originated in the United States, Italy and Spain. T cells, B-cell-depleted T cells, or PBMCs supplied cDNA or gDNA.

In the source study's methods: Reference gene primer amplification yielded estimated nucleated cell counts. Data came from immunoSEQ multiplex PCR; TCRdb stores just in-frame clones and leaves some out. Clone size and V and J calls were adopted from that table, with D and trimming inferred from the DNA. The sample has about 74,000 clones; more than 70% are singletons. This clone has only one observation. This TCR was recovered from a man aged 70 or older with active or convalescent COVID-19. Source material: peripheral blood.

The CDR3 coding sequence is TGTGCCAGCAGCCTAGAGGCAGGCCTCTTGAATGAAAAACTGTTTTTT. Amino acids: CASSLEAGLLNEKLFF. The J gene is TRBJ1-4, the V gene TRBV7-9, with D hard to call. V was pared by 5 bases and J by 5 bases, with 18 bases between. The CDR3 consists of 16 residues. The germline CDR1 and CDR2 sequences are SEHNR and FQNEAQ (reference sequence). The variable domain in full, completed from reference TRBV7-9 and TRBJ1-4, reads DTGVSQNPRHKITKRGQNVTFRCDPISEHNRLYWYRQTLGQGPEFLTYFQNEAQLEKSRLLSDRFSAERPKGSFSTLEIQRTEQGDSAMYLCASSLEAGLLNEKLFFGSGTQLSVL.